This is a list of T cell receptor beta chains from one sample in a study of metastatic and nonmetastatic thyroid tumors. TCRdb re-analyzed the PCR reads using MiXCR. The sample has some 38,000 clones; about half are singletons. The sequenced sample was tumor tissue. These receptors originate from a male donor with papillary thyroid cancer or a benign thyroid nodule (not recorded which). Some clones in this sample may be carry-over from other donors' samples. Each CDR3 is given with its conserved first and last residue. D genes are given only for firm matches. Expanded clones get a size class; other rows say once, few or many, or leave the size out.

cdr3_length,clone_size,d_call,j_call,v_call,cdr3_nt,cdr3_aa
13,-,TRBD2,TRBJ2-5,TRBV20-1,TGCAGTGCTAGGTTAGGACTAGCAGAGACCCAGTACTTC,CSARLGLAETQYF
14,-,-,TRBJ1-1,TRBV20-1,TGCAGCGCTAGTTGGCCAGGCGGCAACACTGAAGCTTTCTTT,CSASWPGGNTEAFF
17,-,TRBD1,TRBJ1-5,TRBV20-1,TGCAGTGCTAGACCTGACAGGGGAAGGGTTAGCAATCAGCCCCAGCATTTT,CSARPDRGRVSNQPQHF
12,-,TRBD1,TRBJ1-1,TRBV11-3,TGTGCCAGCAGCTCTTGGGACAGGGTCGCTTTCTTT,CASSSWDRVAFF
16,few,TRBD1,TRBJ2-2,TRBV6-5,TGTGCCAGCAGTTATCGTACAGGGGGCGGCACCGGGGAGCTGTTTTTT,CASSYRTGGGTGELFF
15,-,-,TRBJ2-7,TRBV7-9,TGTGCCAGCAGCTTAGCTCGGACAGCCGACTACGAGCAGTACTTC,CASSLARTADYEQYF
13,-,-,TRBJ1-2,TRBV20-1,TGCAGTGCTAGAGTCGGGGCACGGGATGGCTACACCTTC,CSARVGARDGYTF
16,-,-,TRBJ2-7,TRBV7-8,TGTGCCAGCAGCTTAGGATACGGGGCGACGTCCTACGAGCAGTACTTC,CASSLGYGATSYEQYF
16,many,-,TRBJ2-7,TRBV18,TGTGCCAGCTCACCCAACTATGCGGGACAGCACTACGAGCAGTACTTC,CASSPNYAGQHYEQYF
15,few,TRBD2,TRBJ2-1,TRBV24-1,TGTGCCACCAGTGTTCGGGACTACCAGTACAATGAGCAGTTCTTC,CATSVRDYQYNEQFF
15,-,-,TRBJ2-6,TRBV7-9,TGTGCCAGCAGCCCAGACCCTGGGGGGGCCAACGTCCTGACTTTC,CASSPDPGGANVLTF
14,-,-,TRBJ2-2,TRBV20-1,TGCAGTGCTAGTGGCGAGGGTTGGACCGGGGAGCTGTTTTTT,CSASGEGWTGELFF
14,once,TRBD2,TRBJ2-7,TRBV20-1,TGCAGTGCTAGAGTTTCCGGGACTAGCTACGAGCAGTACTTC,CSARVSGTSYEQYF
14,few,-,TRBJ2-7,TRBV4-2,TGTGCCAGCAGCCAGGTTTCCGGTCCCTACGAGCAGTACTTC,CASSQVSGPYEQYF
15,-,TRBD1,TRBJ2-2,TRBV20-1,TGCAGTGCAGCAAAAGGGGGCGCGTACGTCGGGGAGCTGTTTTTT,CSAAKGGAYVGELFF
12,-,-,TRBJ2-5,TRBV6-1,TGTGCCAGCAGTGAACGTCACGAGACCCAGTACTTC,CASSERHETQYF
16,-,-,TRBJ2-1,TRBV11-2,TGTGCCAGCAGCTTAGTAGGGGGGCATAACTACAATGAGCAGTTCTTC,CASSLVGGHNYNEQFF
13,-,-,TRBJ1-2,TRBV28,TGTGCCAGCAGTTTATCAGCAGGGAGGGGCTACACCTTC,CASSLSAGRGYTF
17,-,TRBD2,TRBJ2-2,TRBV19,TGTGCCAGTAGTATTACCCCTAGCGGGACGTACACCGGGGAGCTGTTTTTT,CASSITPSGTYTGELFF
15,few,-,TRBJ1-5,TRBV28,TGTGCCAGCAGTGCCTGGCGGGGGTCGAATCAGCCCCAGCATTTT,CASSAWRGSNQPQHF
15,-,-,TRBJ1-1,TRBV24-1,TGTGCCACCAGTGATTCGGCAGGACCGAACACTGAAGCTTTCTTT,CATSDSAGPNTEAFF
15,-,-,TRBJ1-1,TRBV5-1,TGCGCCAGCAGCTTGTCCGACCCCAGGAACACTGAAGCTTTCTTT,CASSLSDPRNTEAFF
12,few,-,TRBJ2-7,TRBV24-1,TGTGCCACCAGTGACAACCGCTACGAGCAGTACTTC,CATSDNRYEQYF